This TCR beta chain was retrieved from a study of regulatory T cells in long-lasting Graves disease. This clonotype has just a few counts. Its antigen is as yet unknown. CDR3 length: 14 residues. V shed 1 base and J shed 2 bases, with 8 bases lying between them. From germline, CDR1 is SGHVS and CDR2 FQNEAQ. The time point denotes: newly diagnosed GD, antithyroid drugs for less than 3 months. PBMCs were the source of the RNA used for TCR sequencing. Both iRepertoire HTBI primers and Arm-PCR of CDR3 regions were used to build the TCR beta libraries. One entry per CDR3 protein results from TCRdb running MiXCR on the multiplex PCR reads. The table shows a few hundred thousand distinct CDR3 sequences, with about 13% occurring only once. General study findings and limits: Persistent patients had a count of shared public clonotypes (2,741) that exceeded that of new patients (roughly 1,000).

Separately, the same data were catalogued under a study of T cells in Graves' hyperthyroidism and ophthalmopathy. That work contributes: The primer set for the first-round RT-PCR of the TCR CDR3 was HTBI. Clonotypes that were expanded in thyroid above 0.001 mostly appeared in blood too. A 13 V-J signature model discriminated ophthalmopathy versus stable hyperthyroidism.

The sequence came from a man aged 30-40 years with Graves disease. The rearrangement links TRBV7-8 to TRBJ1-2; D remains ambiguous. The sequences come from peripheral blood mononuclear cells (PBMCs), collected at new diagnosis, from a patient treated with antithyroid drugs. This CDR3 reads CASSLDWGNYGYTF. CDR3 coding DNA: TGTGCCAGCAGCTTAGATTGGGGAAACTATGGCTACACCTTC.